Following are 25 T cell receptor beta chains from one sample sequenced in a study of beta chain features in type 1 diabetes. Findings and limits, study-wide: Shortening of TCRB CDR3s, moderate but significant, appeared in all four CD4+ subsets of Type 1 diabetes patients.

These receptors are not linked to any known antigen. As every portion of the isolated RNA was reverse transcribed, the sequencing read expressed TCRB transcripts. Only in-frame clones appear in the TCRdb table, and some are missing; sequencing was by immunoSEQ multiplex PCR. This sample has a few hundred thousand clones, with around 13% found just once. The sample comprised naive CD4+ T cells from blood. The receptors were gathered from a young woman with type 1 diabetes.

The table lists this clone with a few counts. V is TRBV25-1 and J is TRBJ2-7; 8 positions match TRBD2. The trim removed 8 bases at V and 2 bases at J, leaving 5 bases unmatched. The germline V gene has CDR1 MGHDK and CDR2 SYGVNS. The CDR3 totals 13 residues. CDR3 in DNA: TGTGCCAGCCCAACTAGCGGTCCCTACGAGCAGTACTTC. Translation: CASPTSGPYEQYF.

This sequence joins TRBV19 and TRBJ1-1; D is perhaps TRBD1 (5 bases). Germline V gene lookup returns CDR1 LNHDA and CDR2 SQIVND (reference sequence). The CDR3 loop spans 15 amino acids. V was clipped by 6 bases and J by 0 bases, with 14 bases between them. The chain's CDR3 is CASSLQGTLNTEAFF. CDR3 DNA: TGTGCCAGTAGCCTTCAAGGGACTCTGAACACTGAAGCTTTCTTT.

In this sample, this clone turned up a few times. The rearrangement uses TRBV7-2 and TRBJ2-7; 9 bases line up with TRBD1. This CDR3 contains 13 residues. CDR1 SGHTA and CDR2 FQGNSA come from the germline V gene. Germline trimming cut 3 bases from V and 4 bases from J; bases unmatched to any gene: 1. CDR3 sequence reads: CASSLTGGYEQYF. The CDR3 DNA reads as TGTGCCAGCAGCTTGACAGGGGGGTACGAGCAGTACTTC.

Only a few counts were recorded for this clone. The CDR3 nucleotides are TGTGCCAGCAGCTTATATACTGAAGCTTTCTTT. Protein sequence: CASSLYTEAFF. The gene calls are TRBV7-2 and TRBJ1-1; D is unclear. The germline gives CDR1 SGHTA, CDR2 FQGNSA. This CDR3 is built from 11 residues. The V end was cut by 2 bases, the J end by 5 bases, with 3 bases between.

This clone was picked up a small number of times. V and J are TRBV28 and TRBJ2-7; D uncertain. Germline CDR1 reads MDHEN; CDR2 reads SYDVKM. The CDR3 has 12 amino acids. Trimming took off 6 bases at V and 2 bases at J, with 8 bases between the two ends. In DNA, the CDR3 is TGTGCCAGCAGATCCCAGACCTACGAGCAGTACTTC. Translating gives CASRSQTYEQYF.

The chain employs TRBV2 and TRBJ2-3; TRBD2 matches 7 bases. The germline V gene encodes CDR1 SNHLY and CDR2 FYNNEI. V shed 7 bases and J 0 bases; nucleotides not matched to a gene: 4. The CDR3 is 14 residues long. The CDR3 DNA sequence: TGTGCCAGCATGGGCGGGAGAAGCACAGATACGCAGTATTTT. It codes for CASMGGRSTDTQYF.

V and J are TRBV9 and TRBJ2-5; 11 bases match TRBD2. The CDR3 is 17 residues long. Germline lookup yields CDR1 SGDLS and CDR2 YYNGEE. J lost 1 base, V lost 0 bases, and 5 bases had no gene match. This CDR3 reads CASSVGQGLAVQETQYF. CDR3 bases: TGTGCCAGCAGCGTAGGACAGGGACTAGCGGTCCAAGAGACCCAGTACTTC. Filled out from reference TRBV9 and TRBJ2-5, the complete variable domain reads DSGVTQTPKHLITATGQRVTLRCSPRSGDLSVYWYQQSLDQGLQFLIQYYNGEERAKGNILERFSAQQFPDLHSELNLSSLELGDSALYFCASSVGQGLAVQETQYFGPGTRLLVL.

The J gene is TRBJ2-1, the V gene TRBV5-1, with 11 positions matching TRBD2. Germline assignment: CDR1 SGHRS and CDR2 YFSETQ. With V trimmed by 2 bases and J by 9 bases, 10 bases remained unmatched. The length of the CDR3 is 16 residues. The CDR3 nucleotides are TGCGCCAGCAGCTTCCGGGGACTAGCGGAACCCGCTGAGCAGTTCTTC. Translating it yields CASSFRGLAEPAEQFF.

This clone was seen more than once but under ten times. The chain links TRBV7-2 to TRBJ2-3, with 11 bases aligning to TRBD2. With 4 bases clipped from V and 2 bases from J, the junction kept 5 bases outside the gene matches. Germline CDR1 SGHTA, CDR2 FQGNSA. The CDR3 is 16 residues long. The CDR3 DNA is TGTGCCAGCAGCTCCAGACTAGCGGGGTTCACAGATACGCAGTATTTT. Translating gives CASSSRLAGFTDTQYF. The entire variable domain, with the rest obtained from reference TRBV7-2 and TRBJ2-3, is as follows: GAGVSQSPSNKVTEKGKDVELRCDPISGHTALYWYRQSLGQGLEFLIYFQGNSAPDKSGLPSDRFSAERTGGSVSTLTIQRTQQEDSAVYLCASSSRLAGFTDTQYFGPGTRLTVL.

In this sample, this clone turned up a few times. The rearrangement joins TRBV29-1 to TRBJ2-2; TRBD2 matches 7 bases. Per germline, CDR1 SQVTM and CDR2 ANQGSEA. Unmatched junction bases numbered 11, after V lost 4 bases and J lost 6 bases. CDR3 length equals 15 residues. The CDR3 DNA is TGCAGCGTTGTATTGTGGGCGGGAGAGTCCGGGGAGCTGTTTTTT. Encoded protein: CSVVLWAGESGELFF.

The chain has TRBV5-4 and TRBJ1-1, with TRBD1 matching 7 bases. CDR1 and CDR2 from the germline V gene are SGHNT and YYREEE (reference sequence). CDR3 length equals 15 residues. The trim removed 0 bases at V and 4 bases at J, leaving 6 bases unmatched. In DNA form, the CDR3 reads TGTGCCAGCAGCTTGGCTGGGACAGTTCTCACTGAAGCTTTCTTT. This translates into CASSLAGTVLTEAFF.

The chain is built from TRBV5-6 and TRBJ2-5, with a possible D match to TRBD2 (5 bases). Germline V gives CDR1 SGHDT, CDR2 YYEEEE. This CDR3 contains 14 residues. V was clipped by 1 base and J by 5 bases, with 12 bases between them. The DNA for the CDR3 is TGTGCCAGCAGCTTGTCCCGGGGTGGGGAGACCCAGTACTTC. As protein: CASSLSRGGETQYF.

This clone has only a few counts. The J gene is TRBJ2-7, the V gene TRBV7-9; D not certain. Germline V gene data show CDR1 as SEHNR and CDR2 as FQNEAQ (reference sequence). The ends were cut back, 10 bases at V and 3 bases at J, with 19 bases in the middle. The CDR3 contains 14 residues. CDR3 in DNA: TGTGCCAAGAAATCCTCCCTCGAGGACTACGAGCAGTACTTC. It yields the protein CAKKSSLEDYEQYF.

The chain has TRBV19 and TRBJ2-1, with 13 bases identical to TRBD2. From germline, CDR1 is LNHDA and CDR2 SQIVND (reference sequence). J was trimmed by 8 bases and V by 3 bases; bases with no gene match: 4. The CDR3 is 15 amino acids. In nucleotides, the CDR3 is TGTGCCAGTAGTATCGGACTAGCGGGAGAAGATGAGCAGTTCTTC. This codes for CASSIGLAGEDEQFF. Complete variable domain (other parts from reference TRBV19 and TRBJ2-1): DGGITQSPKYLFRKEGQNVTLSCEQNLNHDAMYWYRQDPGQGLRLIYYSQIVNDFQKGDIAEGYSVSREKKESFPLTVTSAQKNPTAFYLCASSIGLAGEDEQFFGPGTRLTVL.

This clone was seen only a few times. The rearrangement joins TRBV29-1 to TRBJ2-5, with D perhaps TRBD1 (5 bases). Between the trimmed V and J ends, which lost 2 bases and 5 bases, there was a span of 18 bases. CDR1 and CDR2 (germline): SQVTM, ANQGSEA. The CDR3 contains 15 residues. DNA of the CDR3: TGCAGCGTTGAACCCCAGGACACAACGTTCGAGACCCAGTACTTC. Translation gives CSVEPQDTTFETQYF.

The CDR3 reads CAISDHRLADLYNEQFF. CDR3 coding DNA: TGTGCCATCAGTGACCACCGACTAGCGGACCTCTACAATGAGCAGTTCTTC. The chain has TRBV10-3 and TRBJ2-1; 9 bases agree with TRBD2. Germline V gene data show CDR1 as ENHRY and CDR2 as SYGVKD. The CDR3 length is 17 residues. Trimming at V came to 3 bases and at J to 3 bases, leaving 9 bases not matched to a gene.

This clone was seen a few times. The genes are TRBV29-1 and TRBJ1-1; D gene uncertain. The CDR3 runs 14 residues. Germline CDR1 SQVTM, CDR2 ANQGSEA. V lost 5 bases and J 0 bases, leaving 13 bases between the germline ends. DNA of the CDR3: TGCAGCGTTCCTAGCACAAACATGAACACTGAAGCTTTCTTT. The encoded protein is CSVPSTNMNTEAFF.

The J gene is TRBJ1-1, the V gene TRBV28; D is possibly TRBD1 (5 bases). Deletions cut 8 bases from V and 5 bases from J, with 18 bases between. The CDR3 runs 14 residues. Germline CDR1 and CDR2: MDHEN and SYDVKM. This CDR3 is CASGGGRRGTEAFF. The DNA for the CDR3 is TGTGCCAGCGGGGGTGGACGGCGGGGGACTGAAGCTTTCTTT.

This clone was picked up a small number of times. The chain links TRBV4-3 to TRBJ1-2; possible D gene TRBD1, 5 bases. The CDR3 runs 14 residues. V lost 0 bases and J 3 bases, leaving 8 bases between the germline ends. Germline V gene lookup returns CDR1 LGHNA and CDR2 YSLEER. The CDR3 bases are TGCGCCAGCAGCCAAGACAGGGCTGACTATGGCTACACCTTC. Translating gives CASSQDRADYGYTF.

The sample holds a few counts of this clone. The chain joins TRBV4-3 to TRBJ2-3, with D possibly being TRBD2 (6 bases). The CDR3 contains 15 residues. Trimming shortened V by 0 bases and J by 2 bases, and 9 bases separated the two germline ends. CDR1 and CDR2 from the germline V gene are LGHNA and YSLEER. CDR3 sequence reads: CASSQERRVTDTQYF. CDR3 nucleotide sequence: TGCGCCAGCAGCCAAGAGCGGAGGGTCACAGATACGCAGTATTTT.

The table lists this clone with a few counts. The CDR3 bases are TGTGCCAGCAGGCCTACAGGTGAAGCTTTCTTT. It translates to CASRPTGEAFF. The chain carries TRBV7-9 and TRBJ1-1; a possible D gene is TRBD1 (5 bases). The CDR3 covers 11 residues. Trimming took 6 bases from V and 7 from J, leaving 9 bases between them. CDR1 and CDR2 (germline): SEHNR, FQNEAQ (reference sequence).

The chain links TRBV19 to TRBJ2-7; TRBD2 matches 8 bases. From germline, CDR1 is LNHDA and CDR2 SQIVND (reference sequence). Trimming cost V 6 bases and J 1 base; bases outside gene matches: 8. The CDR3 spans 15 residues. CDR3 sequence reads: CASSPGGRLSYEQYF. DNA for the CDR3: TGTGCCAGTAGCCCCGGCGGGAGGCTTTCCTACGAGCAGTACTTC.

This clone has only a few counts. This rearrangement joins TRBV28 to TRBJ1-2; TRBD1 might be the D (5 bases). Germline V gene sequence: CDR1 MDHEN, CDR2 SYDVKM. CDR3 length: 13 residues. V was cut by 4 bases and J by 8 bases, with 14 bases left in between. CDR3 nucleotide sequence: TGTGCCAGCAGTTCCATAATTAGGGGAGGCTACACCTTC. As protein: CASSSIIRGGYTF.

In this sample, this clone turned up a few times. The chain joins TRBV11-2 to TRBJ2-1, with a weak D call TRBD1 (6 bases). This CDR3 contains 16 residues. V was pared by 6 bases and J by 7 bases, with 22 bases between. Germline V gives CDR1 SGHAT, CDR2 FQNNGV. The CDR3 DNA reads TGTGCCAGCAGGCATACCGGGACACAACTTGGGAATGAGCAGTTCTTC. Its protein is CASRHTGTQLGNEQFF.

The sample holds a few counts of this clone. This chain links TRBV25-1 with TRBJ1-5, with D tentatively TRBD1 (5 bases). V lost 1 base and J lost 7, with 14 bases in between. CDR3 length: 15 amino acids. The germline V gene has CDR1 MGHDK and CDR2 SYGVNS. The CDR3 DNA is TGTGCCAGCAGTGAATTGGCAGGGTCGGAGCAGCCCCAGCATTTT. This gives the protein CASSELAGSEQPQHF. Based on the CDR3 plus reference TRBV25-1 and TRBJ1-5, the full variable domain is EADIYQTPRYLVIGTGKKITLECSQTMGHDKMYWYQQDPGMELHLIHYSYGVNSTEKGDLSSESTVSRIRTEHFPLTLESARPSHTSQYLCASSELAGSEQPQHFGDGTRLSIL.